This TCR beta chain derives from a study of cytomegalovirus exposure and HLA in healthy donors. Germline V lookup: CDR1 SGHVS, CDR2 FNYEAQ. CDR3 length: 17 amino acids. Trimming cost V 3 bases and J 2 bases; bases outside gene matches: 9. 60 Vbeta and 13 Jbeta primers were used in PCR. Only in-frame clones appear in the TCRdb table, and some are missing; sequencing was by immunoSEQ multiplex PCR. Of tens of thousands of clones in the sample, around 79% were seen once. The sequenced material came from PBMCs. The receptor was isolated from a male donor in good health and CMV-seropositive. V and J are TRBV7-6 and TRBJ2-3; TRBD1 matches 9 bases. The CDR3 DNA is TGTGCCAGCAGCTTCGGGGGGACAGGGCCCATCACAGATACGCAGTATTTT. Amino acid sequence: CASSFGGTGPITDTQYF.